This T cell receptor (beta chain) was sequenced for a study of T cell responses to AZD1222 COVID-19 vaccine. Overall study results and limits: CD4 TCRs linked to vaccination spanned spike, dominating at 160-218 and 743-854. Clonal diversity may have been underestimated, and the donors were mostly white British, with more females than males. Within unmutated variant regions lay the reported targets of nearly half of spike-specific TCRs.

Trimming stripped 4 bases from V and 7 bases from J, with 21 bases between. This CDR3 has 15 residues. Germline loops: CDR1 GTSNPN, CDR2 SVGIG (reference sequence). Libraries were prepared by immunoSEQ multiplex PCR; TCRdb keeps only in-frame clonotypes and omits some of them. The sample has 95,000 to 110,000 clones, 80% to 90% seen once. The sample holds a few counts of this clone. Its antigen remains unknown. Here the sequenced sample was peripheral blood, taken on day 0 of AZD1222 vaccination. The chain links TRBV30 to TRBJ2-3, with D maybe TRBD2 (6 bases). The receptor was isolated from an adult in good health. The DNA for the CDR3 is TGTGCCTGGACCCACACGGGGAGGCGCAGGAATACGCAGTATTTT. It yields the protein CAWTHTGRRRNTQYF. Variable domain in full (rest from reference TRBV30 and TRBJ2-3): SQTIHQWPATLVQPVGSPLSLECTVEGTSNPNLYWYRQAAGRGLQLLFYSVGIGQISSEVPQNLSASRPQDRQFILSSKKLLLSDSGFYLCAWTHTGRRRNTQYFGPGTRLTVL.